A selection of T cell receptor beta chains follows, all from one sample in a study of regulatory T cells in long-lasting Graves disease. Using its own MiXCR run on the multiplex PCR reads, TCRdb lists one record per CDR3 protein. Of about 500,000 distinct CDR3 sequences listed, 12% are singletons. This sample also appeared in a second study, on T cells in Graves' hyperthyroidism and ophthalmopathy.

This material consisted of peripheral blood mononuclear cells (PBMCs), taken at new diagnosis, from a patient treated with antithyroid drugs. Receptors were obtained from a woman in her twenties or thirties with Graves disease. CDR3s include the opening cysteine and the closing phenylalanine or tryptophan. Each record gives: clone size, J gene, D gene, V gene, CDR3 length, CDR3 DNA, CDR3 protein. A D gene is named only where the DNA matches it firmly. The size entry is marked missing in some rows and otherwise reads once, few, many or a size class.

size: .; J: TRBJ2-3; D: .; V: TRBV18; length: 15; DNA: TGTGCCAGCTCACCACCTAACAGGGCCCGAGATACGCAGTATTTT; CDR3: CASSPPNRARDTQYF
size: .; J: TRBJ2-7; D: .; V: TRBV6-2/TRBV6-3; length: 14; DNA: TGTGCCAGCAAAGACAGGTTAACCGCCTACGAGCAGTACTTC; CDR3: CASKDRLTAYEQYF
size: .; J: TRBJ1-2; D: .; V: TRBV7-2; length: 15; DNA: TGTGCCAGCAGCTTAAGTTTGGGGAACAGCTATGGCTACACCTTC; CDR3: CASSLSLGNSYGYTF
size: .; J: TRBJ1-3; D: .; V: TRBV11-2; length: 17; DNA: TGTGCCAGCAGCTTAGATAGTATGGGGGCCTCTGGAAACACCATATATTTT; CDR3: CASSLDSMGASGNTIYF
size: .; J: TRBJ2-4; D: .; V: TRBV7-9; length: 14; DNA: TGTGCCAGCAGCTCGATCAGGGCAGAAAACATTCAGTACTTC; CDR3: CASSSIRAENIQYF
size: .; J: TRBJ2-1; D: .; V: TRBV24-1; length: 17; DNA: TGTGCCACCAGTGATACGACAGCCGGGGGCTCCTACAATGAGCAGTTCTTC; CDR3: CATSDTTAGGSYNEQFF
size: many; J: TRBJ1-1; D: .; V: TRBV18; length: 13; DNA: TGTGCCAGCTCACCATTTGGCACACAAGAAGCTTTCTTT; CDR3: CASSPFGTQEAFF
size: many; J: TRBJ2-7; D: TRBD1; V: TRBV5-1; length: 14; DNA: TGCGCCAGCAGCACCGGACAGGGGTTGTACGAGCAGTACTTC; CDR3: CASSTGQGLYEQYF
size: few; J: TRBJ2-6; D: .; V: TRBV30; length: 14; DNA: TGTGCCCGGGAAAGGGGCTCTGGGGCCAACGTCCTGACTTTC; CDR3: CARERGSGANVLTF
size: many; J: TRBJ1-1; D: TRBD1; V: TRBV6-2/TRBV6-3; length: 15; DNA: TGTGCCAGCAGTCGGCCTACGACAGGGAGAACTGAAGCTTTCTTT; CDR3: CASSRPTTGRTEAFF
size: many; J: TRBJ2-1; D: .; V: TRBV7-9; length: 18; DNA: TGTGCCAGCAGCTTCGAGGGAGGTCCTCTCAGCTCCTACAATGAGCAGTTCTTC; CDR3: CASSFEGGPLSSYNEQFF
size: many; J: TRBJ1-3; D: .; V: TRBV6-5; length: 15; DNA: TGTGCCAGCAGTTACTCGTCCTACTCTGGAAACACCATATATTTT; CDR3: CASSYSSYSGNTIYF
size: .; J: TRBJ2-2; D: TRBD1; V: TRBV19; length: 14; DNA: TGTGCCAGTACGACAGGGAATTTCGCCGGGGAGCTGTTTTTT; CDR3: CASTTGNFAGELFF
size: many; J: TRBJ2-1; D: TRBD2; V: TRBV19; length: 15; DNA: TGTGCCAGTAGTATCGCTAGCGGCGGTTACAATGAGCAGTTCTTC; CDR3: CASSIASGGYNEQFF
size: many; J: TRBJ1-2; D: .; V: TRBV20-1; length: 12; DNA: TGCAGTGCCTCCCAGTTTGGCTATGGCTACACCTTC; CDR3: CSASQFGYGYTF
size: .; J: TRBJ1-3; D: TRBD1; V: TRBV20-1; length: 15; DNA: TGCAGTGCTAGAGATAGGGGGCAGGGCGGAAACACCATATATTTT; CDR3: CSARDRGQGGNTIYF
size: .; J: TRBJ1-3; D: .; V: TRBV20-1; length: 12; DNA: TGCAGTGCTACCGGGGTGGGAAACACCATATATTTT; CDR3: CSATGVGNTIYF
size: many; J: TRBJ1-5; D: .; V: TRBV19; length: 14; DNA: TGTGCCAGTAGTATCAACGGCAGGCAACAGCCCCAGCATTTT; CDR3: CASSINGRQQPQHF
size: many; J: TRBJ2-7; D: .; V: TRBV27; length: 15; DNA: TGTGCCAGCAGTTCGGGGCAGGGGTGGTCCTACGAGCAGTACTTC; CDR3: CASSSGQGWSYEQYF
size: many; J: TRBJ2-7; D: TRBD1; V: TRBV7-2; length: 15; DNA: TGTGCCAGCAGCCTCCGCGGACAGGGGGCCTACGAGCAGTACTTC; CDR3: CASSLRGQGAYEQYF
size: few; J: TRBJ1-3; D: .; V: TRBV4-3; length: 13; DNA: TGCGCCAGCAGCCGCAGATTAGAAAACACCATATATTTT; CDR3: CASSRRLENTIYF
size: .; J: TRBJ1-1; D: .; V: TRBV11-3; length: 15; DNA: TGTGCCAGCAGCTTAGAGTTGACAGGCCGGCCGGAGCCTTTCTTT; CDR3: CASSLELTGRPEPFF
size: many; J: TRBJ2-7; D: .; V: TRBV27; length: 13; DNA: TGTGCCAGCAGTTTATCGACGCCCTACGAGCAGTACTTC; CDR3: CASSLSTPYEQYF
size: .; J: TRBJ1-5; D: .; V: TRBV5-6; length: 16; DNA: TGTGCCAACAGCTTGTCTTGGGGAACAAGCAATCAGCCCCAGCATTTT; CDR3: CANSLSWGTSNQPQHF
size: many; J: TRBJ1-4; D: .; V: TRBV2; length: 13; DNA: TGTGCCAGCAGTGGGGAACGCAATGAAAAACTGTTTTTT; CDR3: CASSGERNEKLFF
size: .; J: TRBJ2-2; D: .; V: TRBV11-3; length: 13; DNA: TGTGCCAGCAGCCTACCGTACACCAGGGAGCTGTTTTTT; CDR3: CASSLPYTRELFF